A single sample gave rise to the 21 T cell receptor beta chains below, sequenced in a study of regulatory T cells in long-lasting Graves disease. Sample time point: newly diagnosed GD, antithyroid drugs for less than 3 months. From RNA extracted from PBMCs, the TCR library was made. Construction of the TCR beta libraries employed iRepertoire HTBI primers in conjunction with Arm-PCR of CDR3 regions. Each CDR3 protein gets one entry after TCRdb re-called the multiplex PCR reads with MiXCR. This sample carries roughly 320,000 distinct CDR3 sequences, about a sixth of them seen once, and the ten largest clones take roughly 30%. These sequences were also reported in another study, on T cells in Graves' hyperthyroidism and ophthalmopathy.

The material was peripheral blood mononuclear cells (PBMCs), obtained at new diagnosis, from a patient treated with antithyroid drugs. The receptors come from a man aged 40-49 years with Graves disease.

A few counts support this clonotype. A much more abundant neighbour one base away suggests this may be a read error. The chain employs TRBV11-1 and TRBJ2-3, with TRBD2 identical over 7 bases. The end of the DNA fits TRBJ2-5 better, so the J call may be wrong. Germline-derived CDR1 and CDR2 are SGHAT and FQDESV (reference sequence). The CDR3 has 13 amino acids. The CDR3 loop reads CASSAGVWEAQYF. CDR3 coding DNA: TGTGCCAGCAGCGCGGGGGTTTGGGAGGCCCAGTACTTC.

This clonotype came up many times. CDR3 region: CASSQDPGSYEQYF. For the CDR3, the DNA is TGTGCCAGCAGCCAAGATCCGGGCTCCTACGAGCAGTACTTC. The V call is TRBV3-1, the J call TRBJ2-7, with unresolved D. This CDR3 comprises 14 residues. The V gene's germline CDR1 is LGHDT and CDR2 YNNKEL (reference sequence). The V end was cut by 0 bases, the J end by 0 bases, with 6 bases between.

This chain connects TRBV28 to TRBJ2-1; TRBD2 agrees at 9 bases. J lost 11 bases, V lost 6 bases, and 14 bases had no gene match. The CDR3 has 15 amino acids. The germline V gene has CDR1 MDHEN and CDR2 SYDVKM. CDR3 DNA: TGTGCCAGCAGCTCCCTAGCGGGGCCCCACGCGAAGCAGTTCTTC. Translated: CASSSLAGPHAKQFF. Full variable domain (rest looked up from reference TRBV28 and TRBJ2-1): DVKVTQSSRYLVKRTGEKVFLECVQDMDHENMFWYRQDPGLGLRLIYFSYDVKMKEKGDIPEGYSVSREKKERFSLILESASTNQTSMYLCASSSLAGPHAKQFFGPGTRLTVL.

This clonotype was observed a few times. The rearrangement links TRBV7-9 to TRBJ2-1; D remains unclear. The germline V gene has CDR1 SEHNR and CDR2 FQNEAQ (reference sequence). Trimming shortened V by 3 bases and J by 5 bases, and 8 bases separated the two germline ends. The CDR3 sequence is 13 residues long. CDR3 sequence reads: CASSFQPDNEQFF. As DNA, the CDR3 is TGTGCCAGCAGCTTTCAACCGGACAATGAGCAGTTCTTC.

The sample holds many counts of this clonotype. This chain joins TRBV9 and TRBJ2-7; 7 bases match TRBD1. The trim removed 3 bases at V and 5 bases at J, leaving 5 bases unmatched. The CDR3 loop spans 13 amino acids. Germline assignment: CDR1 SGDLS and CDR2 YYNGEE. CDR3 DNA sequence: TGTGCCAGCAGCGGACAGGGTGTCCACGAGCAGTACTTC. This codes for CASSGQGVHEQYF.

Regarding this clonotype: The junction shows a germline mismatch at one end, possibly a read error. This chain connects TRBV5-5 to TRBJ2-7; 8 bases align to TRBD1. Germline V lookup: CDR1 SGHKS, CDR2 YYEKEE (reference sequence). CDR3 length equals 14 residues. CDR3 residues: CTSSPTGVDYEQYF. CDR3 DNA sequence: TGTACCAGCAGCCCGACAGGGGTTGATTACGAGCAGTACTTC.

This clonotype appeared many times. This chain joins TRBV7-3 and TRBJ1-2, with a possible D match to TRBD1 (6 bases). The CDR3 consists of 14 residues. V was clipped by 5 bases and J by 7 bases, with 17 bases between them. Germline V gene data show CDR1 as SGHTA and CDR2 as FQGTGA. As DNA, the CDR3 is TGTGCCAGCAGCCTATCGGGGGGCGCGGGTGGCTACACCTTC. Amino acid sequence: CASSLSGGAGGYTF.

This clonotype has only a few counts. The V call is TRBV6-5, the J call TRBJ1-1; D not resolved. CDR1 is MNHEY, CDR2 SVGAGI, per germline. The CDR3 is 14 amino acids. V dropped 2 bases and J dropped 4 bases, with 11 bases sitting between them. The CDR3 here is CASSYPYLGTEAFF. The CDR3 region has the DNA TGTGCCAGCAGTTACCCATACCTGGGCACTGAAGCTTTCTTT.

At least ten counts were recorded for this clonotype. The V gene is TRBV11-2, the J gene TRBJ1-3; 9 bases align to TRBD1. The CDR3 extends over 15 amino acids. Germline CDR1 reads SGHAT; CDR2 reads FQNNGV. V lost 5 bases, J lost 0 bases, and 2 bases stayed unmatched. The CDR3 DNA follows: TGTGCCAGCAGCCACAGGGGGCTCTCTGGAAACACCATATATTTT. As protein: CASSHRGLSGNTIYF. Filled out from reference TRBV11-2 and TRBJ1-3, the complete variable domain reads EAGVAQSPRYKIIEKRQSVAFWCNPISGHATLYWYQQILGQGPKLLIQFQNNGVVDDSQLPKDRFSAERLKGVDSTLKIQPAKLEDSAVYLCASSHRGLSGNTIYFGEGSWLTVV.

This rearrangement joins TRBV12-3 or TRBV12-4 to TRBJ2-1; TRBD2 matches at 13 bases. J lost 5 bases, V lost 7 bases, and 8 bases had no gene match. The CDR3 has 16 amino acids. The CDR3 DNA follows: TGTGCCAGCATCCAACAGACTAGCGGGGGGAACAATGAGCAGTTCTTC. Amino acid sequence: CASIQQTSGGNNEQFF.

This clonotype appeared many times. The chain is built from TRBV30 and TRBJ2-1; D may be TRBD2 (6 bases). Germline-derived CDR1 and CDR2 are GTSNPN and SVGIG (reference sequence). Trimming shortened V by 3 bases and J by 10 bases, and 13 bases separated the two germline ends. The CDR3 loop spans 12 amino acids. CDR3 sequence reads: CAWRRDGPEQFF. Written as DNA, the CDR3 is TGTGCCTGGAGGCGGGACGGACCCGAGCAGTTCTTC.

Ten or more counts support this clonotype. The V and J genes are TRBV6-2 or TRBV6-3 and TRBJ2-1, with 7 bases identical to TRBD1. The germline V gene encodes CDR1 MNHEY and CDR2 SVGEGT. CDR3 length: 14 amino acids. V was pared by 2 bases and J by 4 bases, with 2 bases of the junction left unmatched. CDR3 bases: TGTGCCAGCAGTTACGGGACAGCGTACAATGAGCAGTTCTTC. Protein: CASSYGTAYNEQFF.

This clonotype has only a few counts. V gene TRBV14 combines with J gene TRBJ2-6, with D hard to call. The germline V and J ends were trimmed by 2 bases and 2 bases, with 7 bases remaining between them. Germline V CDR1 and CDR2: SGHDN, FVKESK. This CDR3 spans 15 amino acids. The CDR3 region has the DNA TGTGCCAGCAGCCAAAGATACACTGGGGCCAACGTCCTGACTTTC. Protein: CASSQRYTGANVLTF. Looking up the rest from reference TRBV14 and TRBJ2-6 gives the full variable domain: EAGVTQFPSHSVIEKGQTVTLRCDPISGHDNLYWYRRVMGKEIKFLLHFVKESKQDESGMPNNRFLAERTGGTYSTLKVQPAELEDSGVYFCASSQRYTGANVLTFGAGSRLTVL.

This clonotype occurred once. In DNA, the CDR3 is TGTGCCAGCAGTGCCAATGCCTACGAGCAGTACTTC. Its protein is CASSANAYEQYF. The rearrangement joins TRBV25-1 to TRBJ2-7; no clear D. V was shortened by 4 bases and J by 2 bases, with 6 bases between the two germline ends. Germline V lookup: CDR1 MGHDK, CDR2 SYGVNS. This CDR3 is built from 12 residues.

The chain recombines TRBV28 with TRBJ1-5, with TRBD1 identical over 7 bases. V trimming: 2 bases; J trimming: 2 bases; junction bases outside the gene matches: 3. Germline CDR1 is MDHEN and CDR2 is SYDVKM. The CDR3 has 15 residues. The CDR3 here is CASSLRGGGNQPQHF. CDR3 bases: TGTGCCAGCAGTTTAAGAGGGGGCGGCAATCAGCCCCAGCATTTT.

This clonotype was detected only a few times. This chain links TRBV10-3 with TRBJ2-7, with TRBD1 matching over 10 bases. J was trimmed by 7 bases and V by 9 bases; bases with no gene match: 9. This CDR3 region has 13 residues. In germline, CDR1 is ENHRY, CDR2 SYGVKD. The CDR3 DNA reads TGTGCCATTGTACCGGGACAGGGGAAAGAGCAGTACTTC. It specifies CAIVPGQGKEQYF.

The chain is built from TRBV5-8 and TRBJ2-5; TRBD2 agrees at 7 bases. The CDR3 runs to 15 residues. With V trimmed by 4 bases and J by 4 bases, 10 bases remained unmatched. Germline V gene data show CDR1 as SGHTS and CDR2 as YDEGEE. The CDR3 bases are TGTGCCAGCAGCCTAGTGAGGGAGGGGCCAGAGACCCAGTACTTC. It encodes CASSLVREGPETQYF. Full variable domain (missing parts from reference TRBV5-8 and TRBJ2-5): EAGVTQSPTHLIKTRGQQATLRCSPISGHTSVYWYQQALGLGLQFLLWYDEGEERNRGNFPPRFSGRQFPNYSSELNVNALELEDSALYLCASSLVREGPETQYFGPGTRLLVL.

The chain links TRBV3-1 to TRBJ2-7; D remains ambiguous. CDR1 is LGHDT and CDR2 is YNNKEL in the germline V gene (reference sequence). The V end was cut by 0 bases, the J end by 2 bases, with 20 bases between. The CDR3 extends over 18 amino acids. The CDR3 DNA follows: TGTGCCAGCAGCCAAGACCCCCGCAGGACCCGGGCTACCTACGAGCAGTACTTC. Translating it yields CASSQDPRRTRATYEQYF.

This clonotype was counted a few times. The chain employs TRBV12-3 or TRBV12-4 and TRBJ1-1, with 8 bases matching TRBD1. There are 16 residues in the CDR3. With V trimmed by 5 bases and J by 5 bases, 13 bases remained unmatched. The chain's CDR3 is CASSPGQGMGRTEAFF. The CDR3 nucleotides are TGTGCCAGCAGTCCCGGACAGGGTATGGGACGAACTGAAGCTTTCTTT.

As for this clonotype: A single base is all that separates this from a far larger clone, so a read error is likely. The V gene is TRBV6-2 or TRBV6-3, the J gene TRBJ2-1, with TRBD1 matching 8 bases. The CDR3 runs to 15 residues. The V gene's germline CDR1 is MNHEY and CDR2 SVGEGT. CDR3 DNA: TGTGCCAGCAGACGAGGACAGGGCGGCTACAATAAGCAGTTCTTC. Translation: CASRRGQGGYNKQFF.

This clonotype was seen at least ten times. The chain's CDR3 is CASSSGTVNSYEQYF. The CDR3 DNA is TGCGCCAGCAGCTCCGGGACAGTAAACTCCTACGAGCAGTACTTC. The V and J genes are TRBV5-1 and TRBJ2-7, with 7 bases fitting TRBD1. V shed 3 bases and J 0 bases; nucleotides not matched to a gene: 6. There are 15 residues in the CDR3. Germline values: CDR1 SGHRS, CDR2 YFSETQ. Variable domain in full (rest from reference TRBV5-1 and TRBJ2-7): KAGVTQTPRYLIKTRGQQVTLSCSPISGHRSVSWYQQTPGQGLQFLFEYFSETQRNKGNFPGRFSGRQFSNSRSEMNVSTLELGDSALYLCASSSGTVNSYEQYFGPGTRLTVT.